The 32 T cell receptor beta chains presented below share a single source sample, sequenced in a study of CD8 T cells in Susac syndrome. The RNA input was roughly 0.45 to 1 ug, and it was reverse transcribed with random hexamers. TCRdb reprocessed the immunoSEQ multiplex PCR reads with MiXCR, giving one entry per CDR3 protein. The table has roughly 80,000 distinct CDR3 sequences, roughly 94% seen once. Sequencing was done on a sample of CD8+ T cells from PBMCs. These TCRs come from a human donor with Susac syndrome.

This sequence joins TRBV10-3 and TRBJ1-1; D is perhaps TRBD1 (5 bases). The V gene's germline CDR1 is ENHRY and CDR2 SYGVKD. Trimming took off 0 bases at V and 4 bases at J, with 12 bases between the two ends. The CDR3 covers 15 residues. The CDR3 region has the DNA TGTGCCATCAGTGAGTCGGGCGGCCAGGGCACTGAAGCTTTCTTT. This gives the protein CAISESGGQGTEAFF.

The chain has TRBV6-5 and TRBJ2-7; D unresolved. Germline V gene data show CDR1 as MNHEY and CDR2 as SVGAGI. The CDR3 is 13 amino acids. Trimming left V 2 bases short and J 3 bases short, with 8 bases between. In nucleotides, the CDR3 is TGTGCCAGCAGTTACAGTCTCCTCTACGAGCAGTACTTC. This translates into CASSYSLLYEQYF.

In this sample, this clonotype turned up once. The junction and the germline gene differ at one end; a read error may be behind it. The genes are TRBV7-2 and TRBJ2-7; 10 nucleotides align to TRBD2. The CDR3 totals 15 residues. Germline V gene data show CDR1 as SGHTA and CDR2 as FQGNSA. The CDR3 spells CASSQMTSGRYAQYF. The CDR3 nucleotides read TGTGCCAGCAGCCAGATGACTAGCGGGCGTTACGCGCAGTACTTC.

This sequence joins TRBV10-3 and TRBJ1-1, with TRBD1 matching 7 bases. After removal of 4 bases from V and 2 bases from J, the junction contained 4 bases not matched to a gene. CDR3 size: 14 residues. Germline CDR1 reads ENHRY; CDR2 reads SYGVKD. The CDR3 DNA follows: TGTGCCATCAGTGGGGACAGAAAAAACACTGAAGCTTTCTTT. This gives the protein CAISGDRKNTEAFF.

V gene TRBV6-5 combines with J gene TRBJ1-2; tentatively, D is TRBD1 (6 bases). The V end lost 0 bases, the J end lost 7 bases, and 15 bases lay between the germline ends. This CDR3 contains 15 residues. Germline CDR1 is MNHEY and CDR2 is SVGAGI. This CDR3 is CASSYSVGGGGGYTF. The CDR3 DNA reads TGTGCCAGCAGTTACTCAGTTGGCGGGGGCGGTGGCTACACCTTC.

This chain uses TRBV2 with TRBJ1-4; D is unresolved. The ends were cut back, 2 bases at V and 5 bases at J, with 6 bases in the middle. Germline-derived CDR1 and CDR2 are SNHLY and FYNNEI. This CDR3 is built from 13 residues. CDR3 sequence reads: CASSEHTNEKLFF. Written as DNA, the CDR3 is TGTGCCAGCAGTGAACACACGAATGAAAAACTGTTTTTT.

In this sample, this clonotype turned up a few times. A read error may account for a junction end that differs from germline. The chain recombines TRBV14 with TRBJ1-5; D unresolved. CDR1 SGHDN and CDR2 FVKESK come from the germline V gene. The CDR3 is 11 residues long. CDR3 sequence reads: CASSQDQPQHF. CDR3 sequence (DNA): TGTGCCAGCAGTCAAGATCAGCCCCAGCATTTT.

This clonotype was recorded only once. This chain uses TRBV27 with TRBJ2-7, with 10 bases fitting TRBD2. The V gene's germline CDR1 is MNHEY and CDR2 SMNVEV (reference sequence). The CDR3 contains 12 residues. J gave up 7 bases and V 5 bases, and 2 bases lay outside the gene matches. CDR3: CASSDSGGEQYF. The CDR3 DNA sequence: TGTGCCAGCAGTGATAGCGGGGGGGAGCAGTACTTC.

CDR3 region: CASSTPGQGGTYEQYF. In nucleotides, the CDR3 is TGTGCCAGTAGTACGCCGGGACAGGGCGGGACCTACGAGCAGTACTTC. This chain uses TRBV19 with TRBJ2-7; 9 bases fit TRBD1. V lost 4 bases to trimming and J lost 2 bases; unmatched junction nucleotides: 9. Germline values: CDR1 LNHDA, CDR2 SQIVND (reference sequence). The CDR3 totals 16 residues. The full variable domain, with the rest looked up from reference TRBV19 and TRBJ2-7, is DGGITQSPKYLFRKEGQNVTLSCEQNLNHDAMYWYRQDPGQGLRLIYYSQIVNDFQKGDIAEGYSVSREKKESFPLTVTSAQKNPTAFYLCASSTPGQGGTYEQYFGPGTRLTVT.

The chain employs TRBV5-1 and TRBJ2-7; 14 nucleotides line up with TRBD2. Unmatched junction bases numbered 6, after V lost 4 bases and J lost 3 bases. The germline gives CDR1 SGHRS, CDR2 YFSETQ. CDR3 length equals 16 residues. CDR3 amino acids: CASSEGLAGDIYEQYF. The CDR3 DNA sequence: TGCGCCAGCAGCGAGGGACTAGCGGGGGACATCTACGAGCAGTACTTC.

This chain joins TRBV11-2 and TRBJ1-2, with D possibly being TRBD1 (5 bases). The ends were cut back, 2 bases at V and 6 bases at J, with 16 bases in the middle. CDR3 length: 15 amino acids. The germline CDR1 and CDR2 sequences are SGHAT and FQNNGV. In DNA form, the CDR3 reads TGTGCCAGCAGCTTAACGGCGGGCAGGGAGGATGGCTACACCTTC. Encoded protein: CASSLTAGREDGYTF.

The CDR3 nucleotides are TGTGCCAGCAGTCCACTAGGACTAGCGGGGGTGGAGACCCAGTACTTC. Protein product: CASSPLGLAGVETQYF. The chain employs TRBV27 and TRBJ2-5; TRBD2 aligns across 13 bases. CDR1 and CDR2 from the germline V gene are MNHEY and SMNVEV (reference sequence). V was pared by 5 bases and J by 5 bases, with 8 bases of the junction left unmatched. This CDR3 spans 16 amino acids.

The chain has TRBV15 and TRBJ1-1; D not certain. CDR1 LNHNV and CDR2 YYDKDF come from the germline V gene (reference sequence). The CDR3 length is 15 residues. V lost 0 bases and J lost 1, with 9 bases in between. The CDR3 bases are TGTGCCACCAGCAGAGAATTAGGGCCGAACACTGAAGCTTTCTTT. Encoded protein: CATSRELGPNTEAFF.

The gene calls are TRBV24-1 and TRBJ2-1; TRBD1 aligns across 7 bases. After removal of 9 bases from V and 7 bases from J, the junction contained 8 bases not matched to a gene. The CDR3 is 13 amino acids. Germline CDR1 KGHDR, CDR2 SFDVKD. The CDR3, as DNA: TGTGCCACCGTGGGACAGACCCGAAATGAGCAGTTCTTC. This translates into CATVGQTRNEQFF.

This rearrangement joins TRBV2 to TRBJ1-5, with 7 bases fitting TRBD1. The junction had 7 bases not matched to a gene; V was cut back by 6 bases and J by 2 bases. CDR1 and CDR2 (germline): SNHLY, FYNNEI. CDR3 length: 15 residues. In nucleotides, the CDR3 is TGTGCCAGCAGCGAGAGACAGGGTCGCAATCAGCCCCAGCATTTT. As protein: CASSERQGRNQPQHF.

The chain recombines TRBV5-1 with TRBJ2-7; perhaps TRBD1 as D (6 bases). V was clipped by 5 bases and J by 1 base, with 10 bases between them. Germline V lookup: CDR1 SGHRS, CDR2 YFSETQ. This CDR3 has 13 residues. The CDR3 loop reads CASRDSGSYEQYF. CDR3 nucleotides: TGCGCCAGCAGGGACAGTGGATCCTACGAGCAGTACTTC.

The gene calls are TRBV29-1 and TRBJ2-3; D remains unclear. This CDR3 is built from 13 residues. The V gene lost 7 bases and the J gene lost 0 bases, with 11 bases spanning the gap. Germline values: CDR1 SQVTM, CDR2 ANQGSEA. CDR3 region: CSAEYTSTDTQYF. The CDR3 nucleotides read TGCAGCGCAGAGTATACTAGCACAGATACGCAGTATTTT.

This chain joins TRBV28 and TRBJ2-1; D is perhaps TRBD2 (5 bases). Trimming took 4 bases from V and 4 from J, leaving 17 bases between them. The length of the CDR3 is 16 residues. Germline CDR1 MDHEN, CDR2 SYDVKM. The CDR3 DNA reads as TGTGCCAGCAGTTCCCGGACTTCAATACGTTACAATGAGCAGTTCTTC. It translates to CASSSRTSIRYNEQFF. Based on the CDR3 plus reference TRBV28 and TRBJ2-1, the full variable domain is DVKVTQSSRYLVKRTGEKVFLECVQDMDHENMFWYRQDPGLGLRLIYFSYDVKMKEKGDIPEGYSVSREKKERFSLILESASTNQTSMYLCASSSRTSIRYNEQFFGPGTRLTVL.

This chain connects TRBV7-6 to TRBJ1-1; D gene uncertain. Germline-derived CDR1 and CDR2 are SGHVS and FNYEAQ. This CDR3 contains 13 residues. V lost 2 bases and J lost 8, with 12 bases in between. The CDR3 loop reads CASSLKIGGEAFF. The CDR3 DNA reads as TGTGCCAGCAGCTTAAAGATAGGAGGAGAAGCTTTCTTT.

The rearrangement links TRBV2 to TRBJ2-7, with a possible D match to TRBD2 (6 bases). This CDR3 has 13 residues. Trimming shortened V by 10 bases and J by 6 bases, and 19 bases separated the two germline ends. The germline CDR1 and CDR2 sequences are SNHLY and FYNNEI. The CDR3 sequence is CAILRRGSGEQYF. The CDR3 bases are TGTGCCATCCTACGGAGGGGATCGGGCGAGCAGTACTTC.

The chain is built from TRBV5-6 and TRBJ1-5, with a weak D call TRBD1 (6 bases). Trimming removed 1 base from V and 7 bases from J, with 9 bases in between. Germline-derived CDR1 and CDR2 are SGHDT and YYEEEE. This CDR3 is built from 13 residues. In DNA, the CDR3 is TGTGCCAGCAGCTTGTCAGGGGCCCAGCCCCAGCATTTT. This codes for CASSLSGAQPQHF.

The J gene is TRBJ1-2, the V gene TRBV13, with D unclear. With 2 bases removed from V and 6 bases from J, the gap between germline ends came to 4 bases. The germline V gene has CDR1 PRHDT and CDR2 FYEKMQ (reference sequence). The CDR3 is 11 amino acids. The CDR3 region is CASSLRDGYTF. DNA of the CDR3: TGTGCCAGCAGCTTACGGGATGGCTACACCTTC. The whole variable domain, remainder taken from reference TRBV13 and TRBJ1-2, is AAGVIQSPRHLIKEKRETATLKCYPIPRHDTVYWYQQGPGQDPQFLISFYEKMQSDKGSIPDRFSAQQFSDYHSELNMSSLELGDSALYFCASSLRDGYTFGSGTRLTVV.

The rearrangement links TRBV29-1 to TRBJ2-1, with a weak D call TRBD1 (6 bases). The CDR3 length is 11 residues. V was trimmed by 6 bases and J by 15 bases, leaving 18 bases between them. CDR1 SQVTM and CDR2 ANQGSEA come from the germline V gene. CDR3 protein: CSVNREQPLFF. CDR3 DNA sequence: TGCAGCGTCAACAGGGAGCAGCCTCTGTTCTTC.

The rearrangement links TRBV7-9 to TRBJ2-1, with TRBD2 matching 10 bases. Trimming took 4 bases from V and 6 from J; bases not matched to a gene: 3. The CDR3 consists of 14 residues. Germline lookup yields CDR1 SEHNR and CDR2 FQNEAQ (reference sequence). The CDR3 sequence is CASSYSGGLNEQFF. DNA for the CDR3: TGTGCCAGCAGCTATAGCGGGGGGCTCAATGAGCAGTTCTTC.

The CDR3 region is CASSLTGEGHQPQHF. CDR3 nucleotides: TGTGCCAGCAGCTTGACAGGGGAAGGCCATCAGCCCCAGCATTTT. The rearrangement links TRBV11-2 to TRBJ1-5, with 8 bases fitting TRBD1. The CDR3 sequence is 15 residues long. The trim removed 3 bases at V and 5 bases at J, leaving 6 bases unmatched. CDR1 and CDR2 (germline): SGHAT, FQNNGV.

This chain uses TRBV20-1 with TRBJ2-5; D is ambiguous. V was trimmed by 3 bases and J by 0 bases, leaving 5 bases between them. Looked up from germline, CDR1 is DFQATT and CDR2 is SNEGSKA (reference sequence). The CDR3 contains 12 residues. CDR3 coding DNA: TGCAGTGCTAGGGAGAACCAAGAGACCCAGTACTTC. It encodes CSARENQETQYF.

The rearrangement uses TRBV24-1 and TRBJ2-7, with D perhaps matching TRBD1 (6 bases). The V end was cut by 7 bases, the J end by 2 bases, with 11 bases between. Per the germline V gene, CDR1 is KGHDR and CDR2 is SFDVKD. This CDR3 comprises 13 residues. The CDR3 spells CATSPGQAYEQYF. The CDR3 DNA reads as TGTGCCACCAGCCCGGGACAAGCCTACGAGCAGTACTTC.

The chain recombines TRBV4-3 with TRBJ2-3; no firm D call. The germline CDR1 and CDR2 sequences are LGHNA and YSLEER. CDR3 length: 12 amino acids. Trimming pared 2 bases from V and 6 bases from J, leaving 6 bases between. CDR3 region: CASSQLHDTQYF. The CDR3 bases are TGCGCCAGCAGCCAATTGCACGATACGCAGTATTTT.

V is TRBV7-9 and J is TRBJ2-1; no clear D gene. CDR1 and CDR2 from the germline V gene are SEHNR and FQNEAQ (reference sequence). Trimming stripped 11 bases from V and 8 bases from J, with 7 bases between. CDR3 length: 9 amino acids. The DNA of the CDR3 is TGTGCCGGTGACGATGAGCAGTTCTTC. It encodes CAGDDEQFF.

This chain connects TRBV28 to TRBJ1-1; the D is unclear. The CDR3 is made up of 13 amino acids. Trimming removed 3 bases at V and 4 bases at J, with 9 bases between. Germline V gives CDR1 MDHEN, CDR2 SYDVKM. CDR3 sequence reads: CASSLVGTTEAFF. CDR3 DNA sequence: TGTGCCAGCAGTTTGGTCGGAACCACTGAAGCTTTCTTT.

Written as DNA, the CDR3 is TGTGCCAGCAGTTCCGACCCAAAGTATTGGGGCTACACCTTC. Its translation: CASSSDPKYWGYTF. The V call is TRBV12-3 or TRBV12-4, the J call TRBJ1-2; D gene ambiguous. Trimming stripped 4 bases from V and 8 bases from J, with 17 bases between. CDR3 length: 14 residues.

The chain joins TRBV20-1 to TRBJ2-2, with a possible D match to TRBD2 (5 bases). V dropped 3 bases and J dropped 9 bases, with 8 bases sitting between them. The CDR3 consists of 11 residues. Germline V gene data show CDR1 as DFQATT and CDR2 as SNEGSKA (reference sequence). CDR3 sequence (DNA): TGCAGTGCTAGCACGGGAAGGGAGCTGTTTTTT. Its translation is CSASTGRELFF.